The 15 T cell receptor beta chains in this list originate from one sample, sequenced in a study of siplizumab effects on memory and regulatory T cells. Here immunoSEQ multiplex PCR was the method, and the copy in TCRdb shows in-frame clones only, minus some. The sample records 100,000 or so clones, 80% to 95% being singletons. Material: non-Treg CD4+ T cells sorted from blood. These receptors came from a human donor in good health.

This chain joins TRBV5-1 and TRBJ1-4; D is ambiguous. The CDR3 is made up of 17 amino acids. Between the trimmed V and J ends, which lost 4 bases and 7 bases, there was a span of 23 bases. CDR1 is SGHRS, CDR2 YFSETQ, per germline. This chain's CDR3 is CASSPDAEARWGEKLFF. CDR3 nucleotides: TGCGCCAGCAGCCCGGACGCCGAAGCCCGGTGGGGTGAAAAACTGTTTTTT. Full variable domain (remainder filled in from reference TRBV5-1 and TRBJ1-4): KAGVTQTPRYLIKTRGQQVTLSCSPISGHRSVSWYQQTPGQGLQFLFEYFSETQRNKGNFPGRFSGRQFSNSRSEMNVSTLELGDSALYLCASSPDAEARWGEKLFFGSGTQLSVL.

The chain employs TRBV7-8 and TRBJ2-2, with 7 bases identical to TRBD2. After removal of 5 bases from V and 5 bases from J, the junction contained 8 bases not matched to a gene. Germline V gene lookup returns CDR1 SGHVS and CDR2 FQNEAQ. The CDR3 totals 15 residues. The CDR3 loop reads CASSPGLAETGELFF. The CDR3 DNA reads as TGTGCCAGCAGCCCCGGGCTAGCGGAGACCGGGGAGCTGTTTTTT.

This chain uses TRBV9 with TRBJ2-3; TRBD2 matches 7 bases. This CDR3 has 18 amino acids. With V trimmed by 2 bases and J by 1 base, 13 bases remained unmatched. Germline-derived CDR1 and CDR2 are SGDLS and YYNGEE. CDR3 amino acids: CASSVSLGGVRRTDTQYF. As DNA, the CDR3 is TGTGCCAGCAGCGTCAGCCTGGGGGGGGTGCGGCGCACAGATACGCAGTATTTT. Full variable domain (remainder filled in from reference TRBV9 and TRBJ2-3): DSGVTQTPKHLITATGQRVTLRCSPRSGDLSVYWYQQSLDQGLQFLIQYYNGEERAKGNILERFSAQQFPDLHSELNLSSLELGDSALYFCASSVSLGGVRRTDTQYFGPGTRLTVL.

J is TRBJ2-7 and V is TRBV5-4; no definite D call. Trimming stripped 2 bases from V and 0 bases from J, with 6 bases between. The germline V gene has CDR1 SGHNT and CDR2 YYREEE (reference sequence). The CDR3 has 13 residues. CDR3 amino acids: CASSFLDSYEQYF. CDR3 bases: TGTGCCAGCAGCTTCCTAGACTCCTACGAGCAGTACTTC.

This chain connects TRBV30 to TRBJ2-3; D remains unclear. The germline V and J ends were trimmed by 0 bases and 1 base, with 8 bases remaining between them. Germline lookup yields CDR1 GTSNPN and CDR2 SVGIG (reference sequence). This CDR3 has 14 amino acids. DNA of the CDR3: TGTGCCTGGAGTGTAAACAGAGGCACAGATACGCAGTATTTT. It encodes CAWSVNRGTDTQYF.

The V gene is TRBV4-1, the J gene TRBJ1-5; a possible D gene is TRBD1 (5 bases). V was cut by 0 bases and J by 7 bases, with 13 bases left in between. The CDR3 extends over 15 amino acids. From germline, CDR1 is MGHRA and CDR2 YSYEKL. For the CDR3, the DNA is TGCGCCAGCAGCCAAGATTTCAGGGCAACCCAGCCCCAGCATTTT. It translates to CASSQDFRATQPQHF.

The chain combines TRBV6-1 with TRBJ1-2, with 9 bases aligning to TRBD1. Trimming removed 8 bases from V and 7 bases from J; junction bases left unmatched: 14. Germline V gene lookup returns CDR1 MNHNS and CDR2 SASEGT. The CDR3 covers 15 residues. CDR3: CASHAQTGGRAGYTF. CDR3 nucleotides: TGTGCCAGCCACGCCCAGACAGGGGGACGGGCTGGCTACACCTTC.

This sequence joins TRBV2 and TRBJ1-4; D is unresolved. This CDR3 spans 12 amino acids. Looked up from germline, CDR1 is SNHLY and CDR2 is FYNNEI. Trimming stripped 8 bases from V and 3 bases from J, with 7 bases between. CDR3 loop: CASDKPNEKLFF. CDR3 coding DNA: TGTGCCAGCGACAAACCTAATGAAAAACTGTTTTTT.

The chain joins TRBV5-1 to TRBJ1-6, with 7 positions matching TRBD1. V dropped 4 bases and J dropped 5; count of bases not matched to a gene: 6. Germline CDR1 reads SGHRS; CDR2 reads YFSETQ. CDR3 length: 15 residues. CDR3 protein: CASSITGTDNSPLHF. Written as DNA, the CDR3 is TGCGCCAGCAGCATCACCGGGACAGATAATTCACCCCTCCACTTT.

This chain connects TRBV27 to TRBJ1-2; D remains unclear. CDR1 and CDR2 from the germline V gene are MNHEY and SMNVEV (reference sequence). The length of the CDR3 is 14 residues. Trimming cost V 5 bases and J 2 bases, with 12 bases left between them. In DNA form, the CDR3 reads TGTGCCAGCAGTCCCCGGGGTAGAAACTATGGCTACACCTTC. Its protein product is CASSPRGRNYGYTF.

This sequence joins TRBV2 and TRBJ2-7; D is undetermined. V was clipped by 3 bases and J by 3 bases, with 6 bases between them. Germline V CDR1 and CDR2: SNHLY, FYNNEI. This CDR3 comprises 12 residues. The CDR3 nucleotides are TGTGCCAGCAGTGACGAAGGCTACGAGCAGTACTTC. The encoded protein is CASSDEGYEQYF.

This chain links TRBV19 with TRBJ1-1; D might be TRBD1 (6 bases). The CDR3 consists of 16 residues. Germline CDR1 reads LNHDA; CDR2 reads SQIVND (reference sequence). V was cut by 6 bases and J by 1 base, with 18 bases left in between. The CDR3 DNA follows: TGTGCCAGTAGACAGGACAGAGCAATCAAGAACACTGAAGCTTTCTTT. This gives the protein CASRQDRAIKNTEAFF.

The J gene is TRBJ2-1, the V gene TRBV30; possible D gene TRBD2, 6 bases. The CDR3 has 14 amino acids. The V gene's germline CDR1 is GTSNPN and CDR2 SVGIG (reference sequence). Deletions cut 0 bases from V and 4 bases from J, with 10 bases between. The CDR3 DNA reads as TGTGCCTGGAGTGTACTAGCAGTTTACAATGAGCAGTTCTTC. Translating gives CAWSVLAVYNEQFF.

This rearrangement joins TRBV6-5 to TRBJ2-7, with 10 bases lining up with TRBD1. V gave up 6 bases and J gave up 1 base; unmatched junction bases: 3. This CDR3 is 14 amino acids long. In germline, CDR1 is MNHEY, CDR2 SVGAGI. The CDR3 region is CASSRTGGSYEQYF. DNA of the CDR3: TGTGCCAGCAGCCGGACAGGGGGATCCTACGAGCAGTACTTC.

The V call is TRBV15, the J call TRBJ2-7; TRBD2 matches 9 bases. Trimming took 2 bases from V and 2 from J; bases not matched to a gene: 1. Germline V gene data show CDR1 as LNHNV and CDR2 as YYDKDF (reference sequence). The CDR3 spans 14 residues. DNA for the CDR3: TGTGCCACCAGCAGACTAGCGGGAACCTACGAGCAGTACTTC. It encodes CATSRLAGTYEQYF.